Detailed here is one TCR beta chain. Its specificity is unknown. The CDR3 sequence is 14 residues long. Germline CDR1 reads SNHLY; CDR2 reads FYNNEI. With V trimmed by 4 bases and J by 7 bases, 5 bases remained unmatched. The source of the sample is a study of blood T cells in healthy people across ages. Study-wide points: Any changes in expanded clonotypes were possibly confounded, as donor CMV status remained unknown.

A J-beta primer mix and a sample-barcoded 5' primer were used in a second PCR of roughly 7 to 12 cycles. MiXCR, applied by TCRdb to the 5' RACE reads, yields one record per CDR3 protein. The sample includes approximately 730,000 distinct CDR3 sequences, about 42% of them seen just once. The sample taken for sequencing was blood. This chain uses TRBV2 with TRBJ2-2; 8 bases agree with TRBD1. The sequence derives from a woman aged 55-69 years in good health. The DNA for the CDR3 is TGTGCCAGCAGTGTGGGACAGGTCGACGGGGAGCTGTTTTTT. It yields the protein CASSVGQVDGELFF.